A selection of T cell receptor beta chains follows, all from one sample in a study of technical replicates of blood from a handful of donors. Produced via immunoSEQ multiplex PCR; TCRdb's table is partial and in-frame only. The data show 80,000 or so clones, 95% to 98% seen once. The sample was T cells isolated from PBMCs. These receptors all stem from a human donor in good health. The CDR3 runs from the conserved cysteine through the conserved F or W. The D gene is left open where the match is weak. Clone size is not always given. Where it is, it says once, few, many or a class for expanded clones.

d_gene: TRBD1; j_gene: TRBJ2-7; v_gene: TRBV29-1; abundance: .; CDR3aa: CSARSGTGHYEQYF; CDR3nt: TGCAGCGCCCGTTCCGGGACAGGGCACTACGAGCAGTACTTC
d_gene: .; j_gene: TRBJ2-2; v_gene: TRBV9; abundance: .; CDR3aa: CASSVDPGEVGELFF; CDR3nt: TGTGCCAGCAGCGTAGATCCGGGAGAGGTCGGGGAGCTGTTTTTT
d_gene: .; j_gene: TRBJ2-4; v_gene: TRBV4-1; abundance: .; CDR3aa: CASSQEYTAAKNIQYF; CDR3nt: TGCGCCAGCAGCCAAGAGTATACTGCAGCCAAAAACATTCAGTACTTC
d_gene: TRBD1; j_gene: TRBJ1-1; v_gene: TRBV7-9; abundance: .; CDR3aa: CASSRRTGTGEKNTEAFF; CDR3nt: TGTGCCAGCAGCAGACGGACCGGGACAGGGGAAAAGAACACTGAAGCTTTCTTT
d_gene: .; j_gene: TRBJ1-6; v_gene: TRBV7-9; abundance: .; CDR3aa: CASSISPLHF; CDR3nt: TGTGCCAGCTCTATTTCACCCCTCCACTTT
d_gene: .; j_gene: TRBJ2-7; v_gene: TRBV2; abundance: .; CDR3aa: CASSPEPIHSYEQYF; CDR3nt: TGTGCCAGCAGTCCCGAACCAATACACTCCTACGAGCAGTACTTC
d_gene: .; j_gene: TRBJ2-7; v_gene: TRBV4-2; abundance: .; CDR3aa: CASSQQSGSYEQYF; CDR3nt: TGTGCCAGCAGCCAACAGTCGGGTAGCTACGAGCAGTACTTC
d_gene: .; j_gene: TRBJ2-3; v_gene: TRBV5-1; abundance: .; CDR3aa: CASKVGDDTDTQYF; CDR3nt: TGCGCCAGCAAAGTAGGGGATGACACAGATACGCAGTATTTT
d_gene: .; j_gene: TRBJ2-1; v_gene: TRBV5-5; abundance: .; CDR3aa: CASSLAREGVSYNEQFF; CDR3nt: TGTGCCAGCAGCTTGGCCAGAGAGGGGGTGTCCTACAATGAGCAGTTCTTC
d_gene: TRBD1; j_gene: TRBJ1-2; v_gene: TRBV30; abundance: .; CDR3aa: CAWSVKAGGTYGYTF; CDR3nt: TGTGCCTGGAGTGTAAAGGCAGGGGGTACCTATGGCTACACCTTC
d_gene: TRBD2; j_gene: TRBJ2-7; v_gene: TRBV5-4; abundance: .; CDR3aa: CASSLVYTSGNYEQYF; CDR3nt: TGTGCCAGCAGCTTGGTTTACACTAGCGGAAACTACGAGCAGTACTTC
d_gene: .; j_gene: TRBJ2-5; v_gene: TRBV29-1; abundance: .; CDR3aa: CSVARQETQYF; CDR3nt: TGCAGCGTTGCCAGACAAGAGACCCAGTACTTC
d_gene: .; j_gene: TRBJ1-4; v_gene: TRBV30; abundance: .; CDR3aa: CAWSAGEKLFF; CDR3nt: TGTGCCTGGAGTGCGGGGGAAAAACTGTTTTTT
d_gene: .; j_gene: TRBJ2-3; v_gene: TRBV11-3; abundance: .; CDR3aa: CASSPRHISSTDTQYF; CDR3nt: TGTGCCAGCAGCCCCCGACACATATCTAGCACAGATACGCAGTATTTT
d_gene: .; j_gene: TRBJ1-1; v_gene: TRBV6-1; abundance: .; CDR3aa: CASSVGGREAFF; CDR3nt: TGTGCCAGCAGTGTAGGCGGGCGGGAAGCTTTCTTT
d_gene: .; j_gene: TRBJ1-2; v_gene: TRBV5-1; abundance: .; CDR3aa: CASSSSTGFGDGYTF; CDR3nt: TGCGCCAGCAGCTCGTCTACAGGGTTCGGGGATGGCTACACCTTC
d_gene: .; j_gene: TRBJ1-5; v_gene: TRBV9; abundance: .; CDR3aa: CASSVEAGSQPQHF; CDR3nt: TGTGCCAGCAGCGTAGAAGCAGGGTCTCAGCCCCAGCATTTT
d_gene: .; j_gene: TRBJ2-7; v_gene: TRBV9; abundance: .; CDR3aa: CASSVGLVGEQYF; CDR3nt: TGTGCCAGCAGCGTAGGACTAGTTGGCGAGCAGTACTTC
d_gene: .; j_gene: TRBJ1-1; v_gene: TRBV21-1; abundance: .; CDR3aa: CASSKEVRGGTEAFF; CDR3nt: TGTGCCAGCAGCAAAGAAGTGAGAGGGGGCACTGAAGCTTTCTTT
d_gene: .; j_gene: TRBJ2-1; v_gene: TRBV6-5; abundance: once; CDR3aa: CASSYSLTGEQFF; CDR3nt: TGTGCCAGCAGTTACTCACTTACGGGGGAGCAGTTCTTC
d_gene: .; j_gene: TRBJ1-1; v_gene: TRBV5-1; abundance: .; CDR3aa: CASREMDSPNTEAFF; CDR3nt: TGCGCCAGCAGAGAAATGGACTCTCCGAACACTGAAGCTTTCTTT
d_gene: TRBD1; j_gene: TRBJ1-2; v_gene: TRBV7-6; abundance: .; CDR3aa: CASSLEGRQGYSNYGYTF; CDR3nt: TGTGCCAGCAGCTTAGAAGGACGACAGGGCTATTCTAACTATGGCTACACCTTC
d_gene: TRBD1; j_gene: TRBJ1-1; v_gene: TRBV5-4; abundance: .; CDR3aa: CASREGTGGRTEAFF; CDR3nt: TGTGCCAGCAGAGAAGGGACAGGGGGCAGGACTGAAGCTTTCTTT
d_gene: .; j_gene: TRBJ2-5; v_gene: TRBV19; abundance: .; CDR3aa: CASSIQGTEETQYF; CDR3nt: TGTGCCAGTAGTATACAGGGAACAGAAGAGACCCAGTACTTC
d_gene: .; j_gene: TRBJ1-1; v_gene: TRBV2; abundance: .; CDR3aa: CASSPRGTEAFF; CDR3nt: TGTGCCAGCAGTCCTAGGGGGACTGAAGCTTTCTTT
d_gene: TRBD1; j_gene: TRBJ2-7; v_gene: TRBV27; abundance: .; CDR3aa: CASSPWTGGYEQYF; CDR3nt: TGTGCCAGCAGTCCATGGACAGGGGGCTACGAGCAGTACTTC
d_gene: .; j_gene: TRBJ2-1; v_gene: TRBV2; abundance: .; CDR3aa: CASSNEQFF; CDR3nt: TGTGCCAGCTCGAATGAGCAGTTCTTC
d_gene: .; j_gene: TRBJ1-2; v_gene: TRBV6-5; abundance: .; CDR3aa: CASSSGTYYGYTF; CDR3nt: TGTGCCAGCAGCTCTGGGACATACTATGGCTACACCTTC
d_gene: .; j_gene: TRBJ2-5; v_gene: TRBV7-9; abundance: .; CDR3aa: CASSKDIEETQYF; CDR3nt: TGTGCCAGCAGCAAGGACATAGAAGAGACCCAGTACTTC
d_gene: .; j_gene: TRBJ2-1; v_gene: TRBV7-2; abundance: .; CDR3aa: CASSLISAIKPNEQFF; CDR3nt: TGTGCCAGCAGCTTAATTAGCGCCATCAAACCCAATGAGCAGTTCTTC
d_gene: TRBD2; j_gene: TRBJ2-7; v_gene: TRBV30; abundance: .; CDR3aa: CAWSTPTSGRTYEQYF; CDR3nt: TGTGCCTGGAGTACGCCGACTAGCGGGAGAACCTACGAGCAGTACTTC
d_gene: .; j_gene: TRBJ1-2; v_gene: TRBV29-1; abundance: .; CDR3aa: CSYLRGGYGYTF; CDR3nt: TGCAGCTATCTGCGGGGCGGCTATGGCTACACCTTC
d_gene: TRBD2; j_gene: TRBJ2-2; v_gene: TRBV5-1; abundance: .; CDR3aa: CASSLVAGAGELFF; CDR3nt: TGCGCCAGCAGCTTGGTAGCGGGAGCCGGGGAGCTGTTTTTT
d_gene: .; j_gene: TRBJ2-1; v_gene: TRBV5-5; abundance: once; CDR3aa: CASSRDLSSYNEQFF; CDR3nt: TGTGCCAGCAGCCGAGACTTAAGCTCCTACAATGAGCAGTTCTTC
d_gene: TRBD1; j_gene: TRBJ1-2; v_gene: TRBV13; abundance: .; CDR3aa: CASSLVGTGSSYGYTF; CDR3nt: TGTGCCAGCAGCTTAGTCGGGACAGGGAGTTCATATGGCTACACCTTC
d_gene: TRBD2; j_gene: TRBJ2-5; v_gene: TRBV27; abundance: .; CDR3aa: CASSLSQGGRETQYF; CDR3nt: TGTGCCAGCAGTTTATCGCAGGGAGGGAGGGAGACCCAGTACTTC
d_gene: TRBD1; j_gene: TRBJ1-1; v_gene: TRBV5-8; abundance: once; CDR3aa: CASSPTRRGRTEAFF; CDR3nt: TGTGCCAGCAGCCCAACCCGGAGGGGGCGGACTGAAGCTTTCTTT
d_gene: TRBD2; j_gene: TRBJ2-3; v_gene: TRBV7-3; abundance: .; CDR3aa: CASSLSPSGSITDTQYF; CDR3nt: TGTGCCAGCAGCTTAAGTCCTAGCGGGAGCATCACAGATACGCAGTATTTT
d_gene: .; j_gene: TRBJ1-4; v_gene: TRBV18; abundance: once; CDR3aa: CASSPRDTFNEKLFF; CDR3nt: TGTGCCAGCTCACCCCGGGACACCTTTAATGAAAAACTGTTTTTT
d_gene: TRBD1; j_gene: TRBJ2-5; v_gene: TRBV13; abundance: .; CDR3aa: CASSFLGQGAGETQYF; CDR3nt: TGTGCCAGCAGCTTCCTGGGACAGGGGGCCGGGGAGACCCAGTACTTC
d_gene: .; j_gene: TRBJ1-3; v_gene: TRBV7-2; abundance: .; CDR3aa: CASSLIVVSSGNTIYF; CDR3nt: TGTGCCAGCAGCTTAATCGTCGTGAGCTCTGGAAACACCATATATTTT
d_gene: TRBD1; j_gene: TRBJ1-1; v_gene: TRBV6-6; abundance: .; CDR3aa: CASVTGTGSNTEAFF; CDR3nt: TGTGCCAGCGTAACCGGGACAGGATCGAACACTGAAGCTTTCTTT
d_gene: .; j_gene: TRBJ1-2; v_gene: TRBV21-1; abundance: few; CDR3aa: CASSRGVTGDYGYTF; CDR3nt: TGTGCCAGCAGCAGGGGAGTGACAGGGGACTATGGCTACACCTTC
d_gene: TRBD2; j_gene: TRBJ2-3; v_gene: TRBV6-5; abundance: .; CDR3aa: CASSDTAGGTDTQYF; CDR3nt: TGTGCCAGCAGCGACACCGCGGGAGGCACAGATACGCAGTATTTT
d_gene: .; j_gene: TRBJ2-3; v_gene: TRBV2; abundance: .; CDR3aa: CASSVTNRAFTDTQYF; CDR3nt: TGTGCCAGCAGTGTAACCAACAGGGCTTTCACAGATACGCAGTATTTT
d_gene: TRBD1; j_gene: TRBJ1-1; v_gene: TRBV6-1; abundance: .; CDR3aa: CASSSAGTGVEAFF; CDR3nt: TGTGCCAGCAGCTCAGCCGGGACAGGGGTTGAAGCTTTCTTT
d_gene: TRBD2; j_gene: TRBJ2-7; v_gene: TRBV6-5; abundance: once; CDR3aa: CASSKRLAVYEQYF; CDR3nt: TGTGCCAGCAGTAAAAGACTAGCGGTGTACGAGCAGTACTTC
d_gene: TRBD2; j_gene: TRBJ2-1; v_gene: TRBV7-9; abundance: .; CDR3aa: CASASGIYNEQFF; CDR3nt: TGTGCCAGCGCTAGCGGGATTTACAATGAGCAGTTCTTC
d_gene: .; j_gene: TRBJ1-3; v_gene: TRBV4-1; abundance: .; CDR3aa: CASSRYSGNTIYF; CDR3nt: TGCGCCAGCAGCCGCTACTCTGGAAACACCATATATTTT